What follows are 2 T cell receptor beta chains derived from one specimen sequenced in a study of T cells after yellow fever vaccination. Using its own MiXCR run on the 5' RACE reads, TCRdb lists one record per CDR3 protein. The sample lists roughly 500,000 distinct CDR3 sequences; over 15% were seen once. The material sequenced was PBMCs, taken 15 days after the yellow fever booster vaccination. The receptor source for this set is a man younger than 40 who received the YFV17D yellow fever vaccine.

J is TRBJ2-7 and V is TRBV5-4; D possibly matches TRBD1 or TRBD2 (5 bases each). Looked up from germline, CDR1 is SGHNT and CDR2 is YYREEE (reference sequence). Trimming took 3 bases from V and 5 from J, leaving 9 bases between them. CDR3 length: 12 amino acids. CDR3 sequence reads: CASSSLGDEQYF. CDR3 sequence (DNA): TGTGCCAGCAGCTCGCTGGGGGACGAGCAGTACTTC. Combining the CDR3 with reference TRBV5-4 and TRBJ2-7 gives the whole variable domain ETGVTQSPTHLIKTRGQQVTLRCSSQSGHNTVSWYQQALGQGPQFIFQYYREEENGRGNFPPRFSGLQFPNYSSELNVNALELDDSALYLCASSSLGDEQYFGPGTRLTVT.

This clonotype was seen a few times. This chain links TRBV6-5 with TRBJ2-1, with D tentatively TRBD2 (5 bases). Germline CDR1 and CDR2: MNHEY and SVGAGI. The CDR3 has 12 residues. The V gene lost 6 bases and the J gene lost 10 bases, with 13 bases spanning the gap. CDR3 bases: TGTGCCAGCAGAGCAACTAGGACCGAGCAGTTCTTC. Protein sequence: CASRATRTEQFF.